The subject of this entry is one T cell receptor (beta chain). Its target is not known. Germline CDR1 reads SQVTM; CDR2 reads ANQGSEA. The V and J ends lost 5 bases and 3 bases, in that order; junction bases with no gene match: 4. The CDR3 covers 13 residues. This sample is part of a study of CD4+ T cells in melanoma. Study results and limitations: CD8+ T cell, macrophage and B cell function reportedly correlated with neoantigen-specific CD4+ T cells. In melanoma, neoantigen-specific CD4+ T cells reportedly differed in differentiation state.

Libraries were prepared by immunoSEQ multiplex PCR; TCRdb keeps only in-frame clonotypes and omits some of them. The profile covers around 55,000 clones, with nearly 70% appearing a single time and approximately 5% taken by the ten largest. This sequence joins TRBV29-1 and TRBJ2-3; 8 nucleotides agree with TRBD2. The material sequenced was tumor tissue. This receptor was identified in a human donor with melanoma. CDR3 in amino acids: CSVWASGTDTQYF. CDR3 nucleotide sequence: TGCAGCGTTTGGGCTAGCGGGACAGATACGCAGTATTTT.